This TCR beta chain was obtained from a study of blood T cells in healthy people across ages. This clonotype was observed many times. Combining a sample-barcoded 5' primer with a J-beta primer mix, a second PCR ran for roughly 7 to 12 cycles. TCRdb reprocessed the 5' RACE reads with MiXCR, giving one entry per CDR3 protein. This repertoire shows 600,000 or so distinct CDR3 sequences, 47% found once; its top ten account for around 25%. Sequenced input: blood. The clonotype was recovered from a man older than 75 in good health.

The CDR3 here is CASSQNSAGTGEEQYF. The CDR3 DNA reads TGCGCCAGCAGCCAAAACTCGGCCGGGACAGGGGAAGAGCAGTACTTC. The chain carries TRBV4-1 and TRBJ2-7; 10 bases align to TRBD1. This CDR3 contains 16 residues. V gave up 2 bases and J gave up 7 bases; unmatched junction bases: 11. Germline values: CDR1 MGHRA, CDR2 YSYEKL.